Below are 32 T cell receptor beta chains sequenced from a single sample in a study of regulatory dendritic cells for organ transplantation. The assay was immunoSEQ multiplex PCR, and TCRdb's table has in-frame clones only and misses some. This sample carries 15,000 to 20,000 clones, around 85% of them seen once, and the ten largest clones take about 3%. CFSE-labeled sorted T cells met regulatory or mature dendritic cells for 5 days. No antigens are known for them. Sequenced sample: memory CD4+ T cells from blood cultured with regulatory dendritic cells. Subset here: CD45RO+ memory T cells. These receptors all come from a human donor in good health.

V and J are TRBV2 and TRBJ1-4, with D maybe TRBD1 (6 bases). Trimming took off 2 bases at V and 11 bases at J, with 12 bases between the two ends. This CDR3 has 13 amino acids. The germline V gene has CDR1 SNHLY and CDR2 FYNNEI. CDR3 in DNA: TGTGCCAGCAGTGAAAACGTGCAGGGGAAACTGTTTTTT. Its translation is CASSENVQGKLFF. The whole variable domain, filled in from reference TRBV2 and TRBJ1-4, reads EPEVTQTPSHQVTQMGQEVILRCVPISNHLYFYWYRQILGQKVEFLVSFYNNEISEKSEIFDDQFSVERPDGSNFTLKIRSTKLEDSAMYFCASSENVQGKLFFGSGTQLSVL.

Points on this clone: Mismatch with germline at one junction end may stem from a read error. The chain is built from TRBV14 and TRBJ1-2; no clear D. This CDR3 region has 12 residues. Germline lookup yields CDR1 SGHDN and CDR2 FVKESK. The CDR3 here is CASSQDYATTHF. The DNA for the CDR3 is TGTGCCAGCAGCCAAGATTACGCGACCACGCACTTC.

The gene calls are TRBV4-1 and TRBJ1-3; TRBD1 is a possible D gene (5 bases). V lost 1 base, J lost 0 bases, and 10 bases lay in between. CDR1 is MGHRA, CDR2 YSYEKL, per germline. The CDR3 covers 16 residues. The CDR3 coding sequence is TGCGCCAGCAGCCAAGGTCAGGGTAGCTCTGGAAACACCATATATTTT. Encoded protein: CASSQGQGSSGNTIYF.

The chain is built from TRBV6-4 and TRBJ2-3; a possible D gene is TRBD2 (5 bases). This CDR3 has 15 residues. CDR1 is MRHNA and CDR2 is SNTAGT in the germline V gene. V lost 5 bases and J 1 base, leaving 13 bases between the germline ends. CDR3 nucleotides: TGTGCCAGCAGTCCGGTCCCGGAGGGCACAGATACGCAGTATTTT. Its translation: CASSPVPEGTDTQYF.

The chain combines TRBV4-3 with TRBJ2-3; D is unresolved. Germline V gives CDR1 LGHNA, CDR2 YSLEER. V dropped 2 bases and J dropped 2 bases, with 17 bases sitting between them. The CDR3 totals 17 residues. The CDR3 nucleotides are TGCGCCAGCAGCCAACTGATCGACGGCGTATCCACAGATACGCAGTATTTT. Amino acids: CASSQLIDGVSTDTQYF.

The chain carries TRBV9 and TRBJ1-2; maybe TRBD1 (6 bases). CDR3 length equals 15 residues. Germline V gene sequence: CDR1 SGDLS, CDR2 YYNGEE. V was cut by 4 bases and J by 3 bases, with 16 bases left in between. CDR3 nucleotides: TGTGCCAGCAGCCCCATGGGGGGCATTGACTATGGCTACACCTTC. This sequence encodes CASSPMGGIDYGYTF.

In its sample, this clone was seen a few times. The J gene is TRBJ1-2, the V gene TRBV7-2, with TRBD1 as a possible D gene (6 bases). The CDR3 has 14 amino acids. V shed 4 bases and J shed 6 bases, with 15 bases lying between them. Germline V CDR1 and CDR2: SGHTA, FQGNSA. The CDR3 reads CASSSSQTGDGYTF. CDR3 nucleotides: TGTGCCAGCAGCTCCAGCCAGACAGGAGATGGCTACACCTTC.

In its sample, this clone was seen once. The J gene is TRBJ2-7, the V gene TRBV5-6; 7 bases align to TRBD1. The V segment lost 2 bases and the J segment 3 bases; nucleotides outside the gene matches: 8. This CDR3 is built from 15 residues. CDR1 is SGHDT, CDR2 YYEEEE, per germline. The CDR3 DNA is TGTGCCAGCAGCTTCCAGGGGGAGATCGGCTACGAGCAGTACTTC. This sequence encodes CASSFQGEIGYEQYF.

The CDR3 sequence is CASSLPTPYEQYF. CDR3 nucleotides: TGTGCCAGCAGCTTACCGACTCCCTACGAGCAGTACTTC. The V and J genes are TRBV7-2 and TRBJ2-7; D gene unclear. The V gene lost 2 bases and the J gene lost 2 bases, with 7 bases spanning the gap. The germline V gene encodes CDR1 SGHTA and CDR2 FQGNSA. The CDR3 is made up of 13 amino acids.

This rearrangement joins TRBV7-2 to TRBJ2-7; D gene uncertain. Germline V CDR1 and CDR2: SGHTA, FQGNSA. This CDR3 has 14 residues. V lost 5 bases, J lost 3 bases, and 14 bases lay in between. Here the CDR3 reads CASSQTIQIYEQYF. CDR3 nucleotides: TGTGCCAGCAGCCAAACTATCCAGATCTACGAGCAGTACTTC. The variable domain in full, with the rest retrieved from reference TRBV7-2 and TRBJ2-7, is GAGVSQSPSNKVTEKGKDVELRCDPISGHTALYWYRQSLGQGLEFLIYFQGNSAPDKSGLPSDRFSAERTGGSVSTLTIQRTQQEDSAVYLCASSQTIQIYEQYFGPGTRLTVT.

Concerning this clone: It is unclear where the CDR3 begins or ends on the DNA, so no DNA is shown, and the CDR3 is as TCRdb lists it. Other DNA sequences within the sample encode an identical CDR3. The V and J genes are TRBV30 and TRBJ1-2. Both ends counted, the CDR3 spans 16 residues. Germline-derived CDR1 and CDR2 are GTSNPN and SVGIG (reference sequence). The CDR3 loop is CAWSGVGGGTNYGYTF.

The chain joins TRBV10-3 to TRBJ2-5, with TRBD2 matching over 14 bases. The trim removed 8 bases at V and 2 bases at J, leaving 7 bases unmatched. Germline V lookup: CDR1 ENHRY, CDR2 SYGVKD. This CDR3 contains 16 residues. For the CDR3, the DNA is TGTGCCATCGGGACTAGCGGGGGCGCTTCACAAGAGACCCAGTACTTC. It encodes CAIGTSGGASQETQYF.

This clone is a singleton in its sample. The CDR3 nucleotides read TGTGCCAGCAGCTCAGGACAGGCAAGCGAGCAGTACTTC. It encodes CASSSGQASEQYF. The J gene is TRBJ2-7, the V gene TRBV7-6; 7 bases match TRBD1. Germline loops: CDR1 SGHVS, CDR2 FNYEAQ. The CDR3 covers 13 residues. The J segment lost 6 bases and the V segment lost 4 bases, leaving 6 bases of the junction unmatched.

V is TRBV7-2 and J is TRBJ1-2, with D possibly matching TRBD1 (6 bases). This CDR3 is built from 14 residues. Germline lookup yields CDR1 SGHTA and CDR2 FQGNSA. Between the trimmed V and J ends, which lost 2 bases and 5 bases, there was a span of 12 bases. This chain's CDR3 is CASSLMGGPYGYTF. CDR3 nucleotides: TGTGCCAGCAGCTTAATGGGGGGCCCTTATGGCTACACCTTC. The entire variable domain, with the rest obtained from reference TRBV7-2 and TRBJ1-2, is as follows: GAGVSQSPSNKVTEKGKDVELRCDPISGHTALYWYRQSLGQGLEFLIYFQGNSAPDKSGLPSDRFSAERTGGSVSTLTIQRTQQEDSAVYLCASSLMGGPYGYTFGSGTRLTVV.

The rearrangement joins TRBV5-4 to TRBJ1-1; possibly TRBD1 for D (6 bases). CDR3 size: 16 residues. The germline gives CDR1 SGHNT, CDR2 YYREEE (reference sequence). Trimming stripped 0 bases from V and 3 bases from J, with 15 bases between. As DNA, the CDR3 is TGTGCCAGCAGCTTGGGGACAGCCCCACGGGACACTGAAGCTTTCTTT. Translation gives CASSLGTAPRDTEAFF.

The V and J genes are TRBV18 and TRBJ2-5; TRBD1 matches 8 bases. V shed 6 bases, J shed 0 bases, and the junction held 6 bases outside the gene matches. There are 15 residues in the CDR3. The germline V gene encodes CDR1 KGHSH and CDR2 LQKENI. The CDR3 DNA follows: TGTGCCAGCTCGTACTACAGGGGGGACCAAGAGACCCAGTACTTC. Translated, it gives CASSYYRGDQETQYF.

The V gene is TRBV20-1, the J gene TRBJ2-3; D unclear. The CDR3 consists of 11 residues. The germline V gene has CDR1 DFQATT and CDR2 SNEGSKA (reference sequence). Trimming took 5 bases from V and 1 from J, leaving 4 bases between them. DNA for the CDR3: TGCAGTGCTTTCCGCACAGATACGCAGTATTTT. Protein product: CSAFRTDTQYF.

The chain has TRBV9 and TRBJ2-6, with D possibly being TRBD1 (6 bases). The CDR3 runs 16 residues. Germline-derived CDR1 and CDR2 are SGDLS and YYNGEE. V gave up 6 bases and J gave up 0 bases, with 13 bases separating them. In nucleotides, the CDR3 is TGTGCCAGCACCAAGAACAGGGACTCTGGGGCCAACGTCCTGACTTTC. Protein sequence: CASTKNRDSGANVLTF.

This chain connects TRBV19 to TRBJ2-1; TRBD1 aligns across 9 bases. The CDR3 totals 14 residues. V shed 9 bases, J shed 8 bases, and the junction held 11 bases outside the gene matches. CDR1 and CDR2 (germline): LNHDA, SQIVND (reference sequence). CDR3 sequence: CASRSGTGFYEQFF. In DNA, the CDR3 is TGTGCCAGCCGATCCGGGACAGGGTTTTATGAGCAGTTCTTC.

The gene calls are TRBV23-1 and TRBJ2-6; TRBD1 aligns across 10 bases. TRBV23-1 is an ORF, and what it does is uncertain. V dropped 6 bases and J dropped 6; count of bases not matched to a gene: 14. The CDR3 sequence is 18 residues long. CDR3 amino acids: CASSDPRGQGIPANVLTF. The CDR3 DNA is TGCGCCAGCAGCGACCCAAGGGGACAGGGGATACCGGCCAACGTCCTGACTTTC.

CDR3 sequence: CASSRLAGGPGETQYF. CDR3 sequence (DNA): TGTGCCAGCAGTAGACTAGCGGGGGGGCCGGGAGAGACCCAGTACTTC. The chain links TRBV6-6 to TRBJ2-5; TRBD2 matches 14 bases. The junction had 6 bases not matched to a gene; V was cut back by 5 bases and J by 4 bases. Germline V lookup: CDR1 MNHNY, CDR2 SVGAGI (reference sequence). This CDR3 has 16 residues.

This chain connects TRBV7-9 to TRBJ1-2; D unclear. Trimming left V 5 bases short and J 0 bases short, with 4 bases between. The CDR3 has 12 amino acids. The germline V gene encodes CDR1 SEHNR and CDR2 FQNEAQ (reference sequence). Here the CDR3 DNA reads TGTGCCAGCAGCCCAGCTAACTATGGCTACACCTTC. Its translation is CASSPANYGYTF.

This clone has just one count. V is TRBV11-3 and J is TRBJ1-1; no definite D call. There are 10 residues in the CDR3. The germline V and J ends were trimmed by 5 bases and 11 bases, with 9 bases remaining between them. Per germline, CDR1 SGHNT and CDR2 YENEEA. The CDR3: CASSPRAAFF. The CDR3 region has the DNA TGTGCCAGCAGCCCCCGGGCGGCTTTCTTT.

This clone was seen only once. The V gene is TRBV7-2, the J gene TRBJ1-4; 10 nucleotides align to TRBD1. Losses at the gene ends were 5 bases for V and 6 bases for J; bases not matched to a gene: 6. This CDR3 contains 15 residues. Per the germline V gene, CDR1 is SGHTA and CDR2 is FQGNSA. The CDR3 bases are TGTGCCAGCAGCCGTGACAGGGGGCTGGATGAAAAACTGTTTTTT. Its protein is CASSRDRGLDEKLFF.

The chain couples TRBV21-1 to TRBJ2-3. TRBV21-1 is a pseudogene segment. The length of the CDR3 is 12 residues. The CDR3 DNA reads TGTGCCAGCAGCAAATTTCCAGATACGCAGTATTTT. Its protein is CASSKFPDTQYF.

The chain employs TRBV4-1 and TRBJ1-5; D is undetermined. V lost 1 base and J 3 bases, leaving 7 bases between the germline ends. This CDR3 has 14 residues. Germline-derived CDR1 and CDR2 are MGHRA and YSYEKL. In nucleotides, the CDR3 is TGCGCCAGCAGCCAAGGGCCTATCAATCAGCCCCAGCATTTT. Translating it yields CASSQGPINQPQHF.

The chain has TRBV30 and TRBJ1-2; TRBD1 matches at 7 bases. This CDR3 is 13 amino acids long. The ends lost 1 base at V and 3 bases at J; junction bases unmatched: 2. Germline loops: CDR1 GTSNPN, CDR2 SVGIG (reference sequence). The CDR3 loop reads CAWSEDRHYGYTF. The CDR3 DNA reads as TGTGCCTGGAGTGAGGACAGGCACTATGGCTACACCTTC.

The CDR3 is CASSLDGDLEAFF. The CDR3 nucleotides read TGTGCCAGCAGCTTAGACGGGGACCTTGAAGCTTTCTTT. V usage is TRBV7-8 and J usage is TRBJ1-1, with D possibly being TRBD1 (5 bases). This CDR3 spans 13 amino acids. Trimming pared 1 base from V and 7 bases from J, leaving 10 bases between. The germline gives CDR1 SGHVS, CDR2 FQNEAQ.

The CDR3: CASKSGTANTGELFF. The DNA for the CDR3 is TGTGCCAGCAAAAGCGGGACAGCTAACACCGGGGAGCTGTTTTTT. This rearrangement joins TRBV2 to TRBJ2-2; either TRBD1 or TRBD2 may fit D (7 bases each). Germline V gene sequence: CDR1 SNHLY, CDR2 FYNNEI. Trimming left V 7 bases short and J 2 bases short, with 14 bases between. CDR3 size: 15 residues.

This rearrangement joins TRBV6-1 to TRBJ1-1; 8 positions match TRBD1. The CDR3 runs 17 residues. V was clipped by 2 bases and J by 0 bases; unmatched bases: 8. Germline V CDR1 and CDR2: MNHNS, SASEGT. Written as DNA, the CDR3 is TGTGCCAGCAGTGAAAGACAGGGGTTCAGGATGAACACTGAAGCTTTCTTT. This sequence encodes CASSERQGFRMNTEAFF.

V and J are TRBV6-5 and TRBJ2-7; possible D gene TRBD1, 5 bases. The CDR3 consists of 14 residues. V was trimmed by 4 bases and J by 4 bases, leaving 14 bases between them. The germline V gene encodes CDR1 MNHEY and CDR2 SVGAGI. CDR3 DNA: TGTGCCAGCAGTTCCCAACTCTACAGGTACGAGCAGTACTTC. Its protein product is CASSSQLYRYEQYF.

The chain carries TRBV7-2 and TRBJ2-1; D gene unclear. V was trimmed by 4 bases and J by 1 base, leaving 8 bases between them. The CDR3 runs to 14 residues. Germline V gene lookup returns CDR1 SGHTA and CDR2 FQGNSA. The CDR3 DNA follows: TGTGCCAGCAGCTACTTCGGGTCCTACAATGAGCAGTTCTTC. Protein product: CASSYFGSYNEQFF.